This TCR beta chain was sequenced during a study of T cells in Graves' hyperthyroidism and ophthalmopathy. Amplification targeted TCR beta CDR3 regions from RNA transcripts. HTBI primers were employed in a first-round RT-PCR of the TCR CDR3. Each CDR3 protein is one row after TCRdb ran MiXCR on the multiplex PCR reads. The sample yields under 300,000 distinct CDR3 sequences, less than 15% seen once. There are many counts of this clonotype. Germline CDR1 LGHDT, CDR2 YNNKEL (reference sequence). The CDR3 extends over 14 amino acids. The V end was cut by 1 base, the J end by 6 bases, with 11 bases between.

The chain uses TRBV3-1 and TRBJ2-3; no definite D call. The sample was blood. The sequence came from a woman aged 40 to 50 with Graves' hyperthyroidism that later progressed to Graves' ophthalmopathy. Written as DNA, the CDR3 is TGTGCCAGCAGCCAAGCTTATACGGCGGATACGCAGTATTTT. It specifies CASSQAYTADTQYF.